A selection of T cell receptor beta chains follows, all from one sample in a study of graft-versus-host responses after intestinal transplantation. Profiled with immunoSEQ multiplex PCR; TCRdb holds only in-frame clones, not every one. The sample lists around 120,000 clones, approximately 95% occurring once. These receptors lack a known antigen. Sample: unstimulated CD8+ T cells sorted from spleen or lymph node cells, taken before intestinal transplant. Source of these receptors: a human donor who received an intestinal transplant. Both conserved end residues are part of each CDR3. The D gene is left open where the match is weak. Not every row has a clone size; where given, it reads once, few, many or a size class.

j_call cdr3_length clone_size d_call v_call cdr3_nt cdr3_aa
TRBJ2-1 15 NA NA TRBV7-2 TGTGCCAGCAGCTTAGGCCCTAGCTCCTACAATGAGCAGTTCTTC CASSLGPSSYNEQFF
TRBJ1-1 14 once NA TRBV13 TGTGCCAGCAGCCCAGGCCCCTTGAACACTGAAGCTTTCTTT CASSPGPLNTEAFF
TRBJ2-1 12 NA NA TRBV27 TGTGCCAGCAGTTCGGGGTCAAATGAGCAGTTCTTC CASSSGSNEQFF
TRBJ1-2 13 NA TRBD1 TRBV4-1 TGCGCCAGCAGCCTTGGACAGGGGGCTGGCTACACCTTC CASSLGQGAGYTF
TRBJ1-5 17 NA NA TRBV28 TGTGCCAGCAGTTTTAACCCCCGAAGTATCAGCAATCAGCCCCAGCATTTT CASSFNPRSISNQPQHF
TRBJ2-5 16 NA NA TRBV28 TGTGCCAGCGGTTCTTGGTTTGGGGGGCCCCAAGAGACCCAGTACTTC CASGSWFGGPQETQYF
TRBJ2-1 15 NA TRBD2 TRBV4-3 TGCGCCAGCAGCCAAGAAACTAGCGGCTACAATGAGCAGTTCTTC CASSQETSGYNEQFF
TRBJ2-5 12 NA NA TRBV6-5 TGTGCCAGCAGTTCGACTCAAGAGACCCAGTACTTC CASSSTQETQYF
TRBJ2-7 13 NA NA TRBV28 TGTGCCAGTACCGGTTATAGCTCCTACGAGCAGTACTTC CASTGYSSYEQYF
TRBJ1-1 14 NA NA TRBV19 TGTGCCAGTAGTGAGGGGGGCAAGAACACTGAAGCTTTCTTT CASSEGGKNTEAFF
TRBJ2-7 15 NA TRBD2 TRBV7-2 TGTGCCAGCAGCTTATCAGGACTAGCGGTCTACGAGCAGTACTTC CASSLSGLAVYEQYF